A single sample is the source of the 21 T cell receptor beta chains below, sequenced in a study of radiation and T cells in renal cell carcinoma (dated by TCRdb to 2018 to 2020). What the time point label conveys for this sample: blood 4 weeks post-SBRT, at nephrectomy. The treatment or condition label on this specimen signifies: 15 Gy SBRT to primary tumor, nephrectomy 4 weeks later. Libraries were made using the immunoSEQ multiplex PCR assay. This immuneACCESS table, as held by TCRdb, lists in-frame sequences with V and J called but not all clones. Of the missing ones, under half trace to an unresolved V gene in checked studies; the others have no known cause. This sample gives roughly 90,000 clones in total; 85% of them show up just once. The ten largest clonotypes hold approximately 8.8% of the sample. The sequencing here drew on blood, taken from a patient whose treatment included radiotherapy and nephrectomy. The source is a man in his fifties with renal cell carcinoma.

The J gene is TRBJ2-3, the V gene TRBV14; D might be TRBD1 or TRBD2, each matching 5 bases. With 4 bases removed from V and 12 bases from J, the gap between germline ends came to 17 bases. CDR3 size: 13 residues. Germline V lookup: CDR1 SGHDN, CDR2 FVKESK. CDR3 nucleotide sequence: TGTGCCAGCAGCCTACAAAGGGGACCCCACCAGTATTTT. Protein sequence: CASSLQRGPHQYF.

The rearrangement uses TRBV7-6 and TRBJ1-2; D is possibly TRBD1 (5 bases). The CDR3 consists of 13 residues. CDR1 is SGHVS and CDR2 is FNYEAQ in the germline V gene. V lost 1 base and J 6 bases, leaving 9 bases between the germline ends. CDR3 sequence: CASSLGGVDGYTF. CDR3 bases: TGTGCCAGCAGCTTAGGGGGGGTCGATGGCTACACCTTC.

The gene calls are TRBV4-1 and TRBJ1-2, with no clear D. V lost 2 bases and J lost 8, with 15 bases in between. The CDR3 sequence is 14 residues long. Germline values: CDR1 MGHRA, CDR2 YSYEKL. CDR3 protein: CASSQSRHQRGYTF. The DNA of the CDR3 is TGCGCCAGCAGCCAAAGTCGCCACCAAAGGGGCTACACCTTC.

This rearrangement joins TRBV23-1 to TRBJ1-1; D perhaps matches TRBD1 (6 bases). TRBV23-1 carries the ORF label, with uncertain function. This CDR3 contains 20 residues. The V and J ends lost 7 bases and 1 base respectively, with 31 bases between them. The CDR3 here is CASTQYVIVTGCNGNTEAFF. The CDR3 region has the DNA TGCGCCAGCACCCAATATGTAATAGTTACAGGGTGCAACGGGAACACTGAAGCTTTCTTT.

The chain recombines TRBV6-1 with TRBJ2-1; unclear D gene. The length of the CDR3 is 12 residues. Germline-derived CDR1 and CDR2 are MNHNS and SASEGT. Between the trimmed V and J ends, which lost 8 bases and 4 bases, there was a span of 9 bases. CDR3 sequence: CASPNEYNEQFF. CDR3 coding DNA: TGTGCCAGCCCGAATGAATACAATGAGCAGTTCTTC.

The V call is TRBV5-1, the J call TRBJ1-4, with 9 bases fitting TRBD1. Germline loops: CDR1 SGHRS, CDR2 YFSETQ. The CDR3 covers 15 residues. J lost 6 bases, V lost 4 bases, and 7 bases had no gene match. CDR3 amino acids: CASSAPGTGYEKLFF. CDR3 nucleotides: TGCGCCAGCAGCGCTCCCGGGACAGGGTATGAAAAACTGTTTTTT.

This sequence joins TRBV25-1 and TRBJ2-5; 9 nucleotides match TRBD2. The germline V gene has CDR1 MGHDK and CDR2 SYGVNS. The J segment lost 1 base and the V segment lost 1 base, leaving 1 base of the junction unmatched. This CDR3 spans 15 amino acids. The CDR3 nucleotides read TGTGCCAGCAGTGAATGGCGGGGGGGCCAAGAGACCCAGTACTTC. The encoded protein is CASSEWRGGQETQYF.

The chain combines TRBV20-1 with TRBJ2-1, with a possible D match to TRBD1 (6 bases). The CDR3 covers 11 residues. V shed 5 bases and J shed 4 bases, with 6 bases lying between them. Germline lookup yields CDR1 DFQATT and CDR2 SNEGSKA (reference sequence). DNA of the CDR3: TGCAGTGCTGGACAGTACAATGAGCAGTTCTTC. Protein: CSAGQYNEQFF.

This chain links TRBV30 with TRBJ1-2, with D possibly being TRBD1 (5 bases). The germline CDR1 and CDR2 sequences are GTSNPN and SVGIG (reference sequence). The CDR3 consists of 15 residues. The V gene lost 3 bases and the J gene lost 2 bases, with 16 bases spanning the gap. The CDR3 here is CAWSFSGRGNYGYTF. The CDR3 nucleotides read TGTGCCTGGAGCTTCTCGGGTAGGGGCAACTATGGCTACACCTTC.

This chain uses TRBV5-8 with TRBJ2-3; 10 bases are a match to TRBD2. This CDR3 region has 15 residues. Per germline, CDR1 SGHTS and CDR2 YDEGEE. Trimming cost V 4 bases and J 6 bases; bases outside gene matches: 8. CDR3 sequence: CASSLTSGEGDTQYF. CDR3 nucleotide sequence: TGTGCCAGCAGCCTTACTAGCGGGGAGGGGGATACGCAGTATTTT.

Remarks on this clone: It is unclear where the CDR3 begins or ends on the DNA, so no DNA is shown, and the CDR3 is as TCRdb lists it. The chain is built from TRBV11-2 and TRBJ2-4; the table's TRBD2 call for D was not verified on the DNA. Counting both end residues, the CDR3 totals 14 amino acids. Germline CDR1 reads SGHAT; CDR2 reads FQNNGV. CDR3: CASSFGSGENIQYF.

This chain links TRBV5-1 with TRBJ2-5, with 11 bases that match TRBD1. The CDR3 runs to 16 residues. From germline, CDR1 is SGHRS and CDR2 YFSETQ. J was trimmed by 1 base and V by 4 bases; bases with no gene match: 6. CDR3 loop: CASSRTGTGGQETQYF. The CDR3 coding sequence is TGCGCCAGCAGCCGAACCGGGACAGGGGGCCAAGAGACCCAGTACTTC. Together with reference TRBV5-1 and TRBJ2-5, the CDR3 gives the full variable domain: KAGVTQTPRYLIKTRGQQVTLSCSPISGHRSVSWYQQTPGQGLQFLFEYFSETQRNKGNFPGRFSGRQFSNSRSEMNVSTLELGDSALYLCASSRTGTGGQETQYFGPGTRLLVL.

The J gene is TRBJ1-4, the V gene TRBV27, with a tentative D call TRBD1 (6 bases). Trimming shortened V by 6 bases and J by 4 bases, and 21 bases separated the two germline ends. Germline CDR1 is MNHEY and CDR2 is SMNVEV (reference sequence). The CDR3 sequence is 17 residues long. CDR3 nucleotides: TGTGCCAGCAGCCCCTCGGGGGGCTGGGGGAATAATGAAAAACTGTTTTTT. It yields the protein CASSPSGGWGNNEKLFF.

The rearrangement uses TRBV25-1 and TRBJ2-7; D is possibly TRBD1 (6 bases). The V gene's germline CDR1 is MGHDK and CDR2 SYGVNS. CDR3 size: 15 residues. V was shortened by 2 bases and J by 2 bases, with 13 bases between the two germline ends. As DNA, the CDR3 is TGTGCCAGCAGTGAACCAGGACAGAGAGCCTACGAGCAGTACTTC. This codes for CASSEPGQRAYEQYF.

Concerning this clone: A read error may account for a junction end that differs from germline. The genes are TRBV10-3 and TRBJ1-3; unclear D gene. This CDR3 region has 15 residues. Germline values: CDR1 ENHRY, CDR2 SYGVKD. CDR3 protein: CALSDIGPPGNTIYF. The CDR3 DNA is TGTGCCCTCAGCGATATTGGGCCCCCTGGAAACACCATATATTTT.

The chain uses TRBV2 and TRBJ2-2, with a tentative D call TRBD2 (6 bases). Between the trimmed V and J ends, which lost 4 bases and 6 bases, there was a span of 9 bases. CDR3 size: 13 residues. The germline gives CDR1 SNHLY, CDR2 FYNNEI. The CDR3: CASSVGTSGELFF. As DNA, the CDR3 is TGTGCCAGCAGTGTAGGGACTTCCGGGGAGCTGTTTTTT.

This sequence joins TRBV6-6 and TRBJ1-1; D remains ambiguous. This CDR3 is 15 amino acids long. The V end was cut by 0 bases, the J end by 6 bases, with 14 bases between. Germline V gene data show CDR1 as MNHNY and CDR2 as SVGAGI (reference sequence). The CDR3 is CASSYSTIAGAEAFF. In DNA form, the CDR3 reads TGTGCCAGCAGTTACTCGACTATTGCGGGAGCTGAAGCTTTCTTT.

A single count supports this clone. V usage is TRBV30 and J usage is TRBJ1-2, with a tentative D call TRBD1 (6 bases). The CDR3 contains 15 residues. Trimming stripped 3 bases from V and 4 bases from J, with 18 bases between. From germline, CDR1 is GTSNPN and CDR2 SVGIG (reference sequence). The CDR3 loop is CAWRETGQLAYGYTF. CDR3 nucleotide sequence: TGTGCCTGGAGGGAAACCGGACAGCTAGCCTATGGCTACACCTTC.

The chain is built from TRBV30 and TRBJ2-2; maybe TRBD2 (7 bases). Trimming pared 4 bases from V and 5 bases from J, leaving 17 bases between. The germline gives CDR1 GTSNPN, CDR2 SVGIG (reference sequence). This CDR3 has 15 residues. DNA for the CDR3: TGTGCCTGGAATCGGGGGGCAGGAGAGACCGGGGAGCTGTTTTTT. It yields the protein CAWNRGAGETGELFF.

The chain joins TRBV6-5 to TRBJ2-3; 9 nucleotides line up with TRBD2. Germline V CDR1 and CDR2: MNHEY, SVGAGI. The length of the CDR3 is 15 residues. J gave up 5 bases and V 4 bases, and 7 bases lay outside the gene matches. Here the CDR3 reads CASSLASGKIDTQYF. The CDR3 DNA follows: TGTGCCAGCAGTTTGGCTAGCGGGAAGATAGATACGCAGTATTTT.

In its sample, this clone was seen once. The chain links TRBV2 to TRBJ2-5; 8 nucleotides agree with TRBD1. Germline CDR1 reads SNHLY; CDR2 reads FYNNEI. This CDR3 region has 12 residues. With V trimmed by 6 bases and J by 5 bases, 2 bases remained unmatched. The CDR3 is CASRDRAETQYF. The CDR3 DNA reads as TGTGCCAGCAGGGACAGGGCGGAGACCCAGTACTTC.